These 30 T cell receptor beta chains originate from one sample sequenced in a study of neoadjuvant anti-PD-1 for oral cavity cancer. TCRdb's table, derived via immunoSEQ multiplex PCR, lists solely in-frame clones and lacks some. The sample lists about 17,000 clones, roughly 70% occurring once. The material sequenced was PBMCs, taken before nivolumab (anti-PD-1) treatment. The receptors come from a person between 40 and 85 years old with oral cavity squamous cell carcinoma.

V usage is TRBV4-1 and J usage is TRBJ2-7; the D call may be TRBD1 or TRBD2 (6 bases each). This CDR3 has 16 amino acids. Germline CDR1 is MGHRA and CDR2 is YSYEKL. The V gene lost 4 bases and the J gene lost 4 bases, with 20 bases spanning the gap. The CDR3 loop is CASSPSGAPGDYEQYF. The CDR3 nucleotides are TGCGCCAGCAGCCCATCGGGGGCCCCCGGGGATTACGAGCAGTACTTC.

This clone was picked up a small number of times. The rearrangement joins TRBV4-2 to TRBJ2-1, with D unresolved. The V gene's germline CDR1 is LGHNA and CDR2 YNFKEQ. The V gene lost 0 bases and the J gene lost 9 bases, with 6 bases spanning the gap. The CDR3 contains 12 residues. The CDR3 spells CASSQDIGEQFF. Written as DNA, the CDR3 is TGTGCCAGCAGCCAAGATATCGGTGAGCAGTTCTTC.

The V and J genes are TRBV6-5 and TRBJ1-1; D uncertain. V dropped 5 bases and J dropped 7 bases, with 11 bases sitting between them. CDR1 and CDR2 from the germline V gene are MNHEY and SVGAGI. The CDR3 runs to 12 residues. CDR3: CASSDNPDEAFF. CDR3 bases: TGTGCCAGCAGTGACAACCCAGATGAAGCTTTCTTT.

This clone has only a few counts. This sequence joins TRBV7-8 and TRBJ1-2, with D perhaps TRBD1 (5 bases). CDR3 size: 12 residues. Deletions cut 7 bases from V and 2 bases from J, with 8 bases between. Germline V gene data show CDR1 as SGHVS and CDR2 as FQNEAQ. This chain's CDR3 is CASTQGNYGYTF. As DNA, the CDR3 is TGTGCCAGCACCCAGGGAAACTATGGCTACACCTTC. Complete variable domain (other parts from reference TRBV7-8 and TRBJ1-2): GAGVSQSPRYKVAKRGQDVALRCDPISGHVSLFWYQQALGQGPEFLTYFQNEAQLDKSGLPSDRFFAERPEGSVSTLKIQRTQQEDSAVYLCASTQGNYGYTFGSGTRLTVV.

V usage is TRBV27 and J usage is TRBJ1-1; D perhaps matches TRBD1 (5 bases). The ends were cut back, 1 base at V and 2 bases at J, with 8 bases in the middle. CDR3 length: 14 residues. Germline CDR1 and CDR2: MNHEY and SMNVEV (reference sequence). The CDR3 nucleotides read TGTGCCAGCAGTTTATTTCAGGGAAACACTGAAGCTTTCTTT. Residues: CASSLFQGNTEAFF.

The chain carries TRBV27 and TRBJ1-1; perhaps TRBD1 as D (5 bases). Germline V gene sequence: CDR1 MNHEY, CDR2 SMNVEV (reference sequence). V was trimmed by 6 bases and J by 3 bases, leaving 8 bases between them. This CDR3 is 12 amino acids long. CDR3 in DNA: TGTGCCAGCAGGGTGGGGGACACTGAAGCTTTCTTT. As protein: CASRVGDTEAFF.

The J gene is TRBJ1-1, the V gene TRBV25-1; D remains unclear. The length of the CDR3 is 16 residues. Germline V gene lookup returns CDR1 MGHDK and CDR2 SYGVNS. Trimming took off 1 base at V and 1 base at J, with 13 bases between the two ends. The DNA for the CDR3 is TGTGCCAGCAGTGAATTTGTTGCAGGCGCGAACACTGAAGCTTTCTTT. Translating it yields CASSEFVAGANTEAFF.

This chain links TRBV6-5 with TRBJ1-5, with D uncertain. The CDR3 length is 13 residues. Trimming removed 2 bases at V and 0 bases at J, with 2 bases between. Germline-derived CDR1 and CDR2 are MNHEY and SVGAGI. CDR3 nucleotide sequence: TGTGCCAGCAGTTACGATAGCAATCAGCCCCAGCATTTT. Protein product: CASSYDSNQPQHF.

The V and J genes are TRBV19 and TRBJ2-7; tentative D call: TRBD1 (7 bases). Trimming removed 4 bases at V and 2 bases at J, with 15 bases between. The CDR3 contains 15 residues. Germline V lookup: CDR1 LNHDA, CDR2 SQIVND (reference sequence). CDR3 sequence reads: CASSRDSGGTYEQYF. The CDR3 nucleotides are TGTGCCAGTAGTAGAGATTCAGGGGGGACCTACGAGCAGTACTTC.

This sequence joins TRBV11-2 and TRBJ2-7; D might be TRBD1 (6 bases). The CDR3 spans 15 residues. Germline V CDR1 and CDR2: SGHAT, FQNNGV. V lost 5 bases, J lost 5 bases, and 19 bases lay in between. The CDR3 here is CASSPRQEGFNEQYF. The CDR3 DNA is TGTGCCAGCAGCCCCCGACAGGAAGGTTTCAACGAGCAGTACTTC.

V and J are TRBV5-5 and TRBJ2-3; D gene uncertain. Germline CDR1 SGHKS, CDR2 YYEKEE (reference sequence). The CDR3 length is 14 residues. The V and J ends lost 3 bases and 3 bases respectively, with 11 bases between them. The CDR3 region is CASSYYSNTDTQYF. The DNA for the CDR3 is TGTGCCAGCAGCTACTATTCGAATACAGATACGCAGTATTTT.

V usage is TRBV2 and J usage is TRBJ2-7; unclear D gene. The CDR3 has 15 residues. V lost 4 bases and J lost 6, with 19 bases in between. Looked up from germline, CDR1 is SNHLY and CDR2 is FYNNEI. The CDR3 bases are TGTGCCAGCAGTGTCGAGACCGTCCGGTATGGCGAGCAGTACTTC. Amino acid sequence: CASSVETVRYGEQYF.

This chain links TRBV7-3 with TRBJ2-2, with D unresolved. With 2 bases removed from V and 1 base from J, the gap between germline ends came to 17 bases. CDR1 and CDR2 (germline): SGHTA, FQGTGA. The length of the CDR3 is 18 residues. The CDR3 here is CASSLLPRVAGNTGELFF. For the CDR3, the DNA is TGTGCCAGCAGCTTACTTCCTAGAGTAGCCGGGAACACCGGGGAGCTGTTTTTT.

V is TRBV6-1 and J is TRBJ2-7, with 8 nucleotides matching TRBD1. This CDR3 has 14 residues. The germline V gene encodes CDR1 MNHNS and CDR2 SASEGT. The J segment lost 4 bases and the V segment lost 2 bases, leaving 4 bases of the junction unmatched. For the CDR3, the DNA is TGTGCCAGCAGTGAACGAGGACAGGGTTACGAGCAGTACTTC. Its protein product is CASSERGQGYEQYF.

The V and J genes are TRBV29-1 and TRBJ2-2; maybe TRBD2 (6 bases). The V end lost 6 bases, the J end lost 2 bases, and 10 bases lay between the germline ends. The CDR3 runs to 13 residues. From germline, CDR1 is SQVTM and CDR2 ANQGSEA. The CDR3 reads CSVTRGNTGELFF. DNA for the CDR3: TGCAGCGTGACGCGGGGTAACACCGGGGAGCTGTTTTTT.

This chain connects TRBV6-1 to TRBJ2-7; 10 nucleotides agree with TRBD2. The germline CDR1 and CDR2 sequences are MNHNS and SASEGT. Trimming removed 6 bases from V and 5 bases from J; junction bases left unmatched: 7. The CDR3 spans 14 residues. The CDR3 sequence is CASRVAGGPNEQYF. In nucleotides, the CDR3 is TGTGCCAGCAGAGTAGCGGGAGGTCCCAACGAGCAGTACTTC.

This chain joins TRBV4-2 and TRBJ1-5; unclear D gene. Germline CDR1 and CDR2: LGHNA and YNFKEQ. V lost 4 bases, J lost 0 bases, and 10 bases lay in between. The CDR3 runs 15 residues. The CDR3 is CASSPSIYSNQPQHF. In DNA form, the CDR3 reads TGTGCCAGCAGCCCGTCTATTTATAGCAATCAGCCCCAGCATTTT.

V is TRBV5-1 and J is TRBJ2-5; possibly TRBD2 for D (5 bases). V lost 2 bases and J lost 1, with 12 bases in between. This CDR3 has 15 residues. Germline V gene data show CDR1 as SGHRS and CDR2 as YFSETQ. CDR3 region: CASSLGRAAQETQYF. As DNA, the CDR3 is TGCGCCAGCAGCTTAGGGCGAGCGGCCCAAGAGACCCAGTACTTC. Variable domain in full (rest from reference TRBV5-1 and TRBJ2-5): KAGVTQTPRYLIKTRGQQVTLSCSPISGHRSVSWYQQTPGQGLQFLFEYFSETQRNKGNFPGRFSGRQFSNSRSEMNVSTLELGDSALYLCASSLGRAAQETQYFGPGTRLLVL.

The genes are TRBV13 and TRBJ2-7; D is uncertain. Germline assignment: CDR1 PRHDT and CDR2 FYEKMQ (reference sequence). CDR3 length: 14 residues. V was cut by 5 bases and J by 5 bases, with 16 bases left in between. The CDR3 spells CASSPWARPNEQYF. The CDR3 DNA reads TGTGCCAGCAGCCCGTGGGCGCGACCAAACGAGCAGTACTTC.

The chain uses TRBV27 and TRBJ1-4; D perhaps matches TRBD1 (6 bases). V dropped 2 bases and J dropped 3 bases, with 7 bases sitting between them. The CDR3 loop spans 14 amino acids. Per the germline V gene, CDR1 is MNHEY and CDR2 is SMNVEV (reference sequence). The CDR3: CASSLTGPNEKLFF. In DNA form, the CDR3 reads TGTGCCAGCAGTTTAACAGGGCCTAATGAAAAACTGTTTTTT.

This clone was recorded once. The gene calls are TRBV15 and TRBJ2-5; 12 bases map to TRBD2. V shed 1 base, J shed 3 bases, and the junction held 0 bases outside the gene matches. The CDR3 is 15 residues long. Germline CDR1 and CDR2: LNHNV and YYDKDF (reference sequence). The CDR3 sequence: CATSRGLAGEETQYF. As DNA, the CDR3 is TGTGCCACCAGCAGAGGACTAGCGGGAGAAGAGACCCAGTACTTC.

This rearrangement joins TRBV10-1 to TRBJ2-3; 10 bases agree with TRBD1. There are 15 residues in the CDR3. Trimming took 6 bases from V and 2 from J; bases not matched to a gene: 5. Germline-derived CDR1 and CDR2 are WNHNN and SYGVQD (reference sequence). DNA for the CDR3: TGCGCCAGCAGCTCAGGACAGGGGGACACAGATACGCAGTATTTT. Translated: CASSSGQGDTDTQYF.

This sequence joins TRBV25-1 and TRBJ2-7; D remains ambiguous. This CDR3 has 12 amino acids. Germline values: CDR1 MGHDK, CDR2 SYGVNS. With 8 bases removed from V and 10 bases from J, the gap between germline ends came to 18 bases. CDR3 loop: CASLGRRRFQYF. CDR3 coding DNA: TGTGCCAGCCTAGGTCGACGACGGTTCCAGTACTTC.

There are a few counts of this clone. The J gene is TRBJ2-7, the V gene TRBV6-1; 10 nucleotides match TRBD2. V lost 7 bases and J lost 5; bases outside the gene matches: 8. Per germline, CDR1 MNHNS and CDR2 SASEGT. The CDR3 length is 14 residues. CDR3 amino acids: CASTPGLASDEQYF. Written as DNA, the CDR3 is TGTGCCAGCACACCGGGACTAGCGAGCGACGAGCAGTACTTC.

The chain is built from TRBV6-5 and TRBJ2-1; 14 bases map to TRBD2. CDR3 length: 16 residues. Germline loops: CDR1 MNHEY, CDR2 SVGAGI. Losses at the gene ends were 2 bases for V and 8 bases for J; bases not matched to a gene: 5. Here the CDR3 reads CASSYHRLAGGYEQFF. CDR3 bases: TGTGCCAGCAGTTACCACCGACTAGCGGGAGGGTATGAGCAGTTCTTC.

V usage is TRBV2 and J usage is TRBJ1-1, with 9 bases lining up with TRBD1. Germline V gene lookup returns CDR1 SNHLY and CDR2 FYNNEI. With 4 bases clipped from V and 9 bases from J, the junction kept 9 bases outside the gene matches. The CDR3 is 14 amino acids. As DNA, the CDR3 is TGTGCCAGCAGTGGCGAAGGGACAGGGTCGAAAGCTTTCTTT. Encoded protein: CASSGEGTGSKAFF.

The chain combines TRBV25-1 with TRBJ2-7; 11 nucleotides line up with TRBD1. CDR1 is MGHDK and CDR2 is SYGVNS in the germline V gene. V was clipped by 2 bases and J by 5 bases; unmatched bases: 8. The CDR3 length is 16 residues. In DNA form, the CDR3 reads TGTGCCAGCAGTGAACCGGGACAGGGGGGCTACGACGAGCAGTACTTC. It is translated as CASSEPGQGGYDEQYF.

The V and J genes are TRBV13 and TRBJ2-7, with TRBD1 identical over 9 bases. Unmatched junction bases numbered 14, after V lost 7 bases and J lost 7 bases. The CDR3 totals 15 residues. CDR1 and CDR2 (germline): PRHDT, FYEKMQ (reference sequence). The CDR3 loop is CASTWRGQGSGEQYF. The CDR3 DNA follows: TGTGCCAGCACCTGGAGGGGACAGGGTTCCGGGGAGCAGTACTTC. The entire variable domain, with the rest obtained from reference TRBV13 and TRBJ2-7, is as follows: AAGVIQSPRHLIKEKRETATLKCYPIPRHDTVYWYQQGPGQDPQFLISFYEKMQSDKGSIPDRFSAQQFSDYHSELNMSSLELGDSALYFCASTWRGQGSGEQYFGPGTRLTVT.

The V gene is TRBV19, the J gene TRBJ2-3; 7 bases match TRBD2. V gave up 3 bases and J gave up 7 bases; unmatched junction bases: 7. CDR1 and CDR2 from the germline V gene are LNHDA and SQIVND (reference sequence). There are 14 residues in the CDR3. CDR3 bases: TGTGCCAGTAGTATCCGCGGGAGTCGAAATACGCAGTATTTT. Amino acids: CASSIRGSRNTQYF. The complete variable domain, with remaining parts taken from reference TRBV19 and TRBJ2-3, reads DGGITQSPKYLFRKEGQNVTLSCEQNLNHDAMYWYRQDPGQGLRLIYYSQIVNDFQKGDIAEGYSVSREKKESFPLTVTSAQKNPTAFYLCASSIRGSRNTQYFGPGTRLTVL.

The rearrangement links TRBV4-1 to TRBJ2-4; TRBD2 matches at 8 bases. In germline, CDR1 is MGHRA, CDR2 YSYEKL. This CDR3 contains 17 residues. Losses at the gene ends were 1 base for V and 8 bases for J; bases not matched to a gene: 13. The CDR3 nucleotides read TGCGCCAGCAGCCAAGGCCGCGACGGAGCGGGAGCCTACATTCAGTACTTC. Its protein product is CASSQGRDGAGAYIQYF.